This TCR beta chain was obtained from a study of blood T cell repertoires in COVID-19. Sequenced by immunoSEQ multiplex PCR; TCRdb stores in-frame clones only, minus some. The top ten hold approximately 1.6% of the sample, which has a few hundred thousand clones, about nine tenths seen once. CDR1 is LGHDT and CDR2 is YNNKEL in the germline V gene (reference sequence). The ends lost 5 bases at V and 2 bases at J; junction bases unmatched: 4. This CDR3 spans 14 amino acids. The sequencing sample was made of peripheral blood. This TCR derives from a woman aged 25-40 years with COVID-19, enrolled during active disease. This chain uses TRBV3-1 (or the pseudogene TRBV3-2) with TRBJ2-5, with 8 nucleotides matching TRBD1. DNA for the CDR3: TGTGCCAGCAGCGACCGGGACAGGCAAGAGACCCAGTACTTC. It is translated as CASSDRDRQETQYF.